What follows is one T cell receptor beta chain and its context. What it recognizes is unknown. This entry belongs to a study of lymphopenia after photon versus proton radiotherapy. Study outcomes and limitations: After the lymphocyte nadir, photon-treated repertoires showed oligoclonal expansion, especially of CD8+ Temra cells. Larger post-nadir TCR diversity loss correlated inversely with survival in deceased patients.

Only in-frame clones appear in the TCRdb table, and some are missing; sequencing was by immunoSEQ multiplex PCR. The table has roughly 76,000 clones, less than 95% seen once. Trimming took 2 bases from V and 6 from J; bases not matched to a gene: 16. The CDR3 sequence is 18 residues long. Germline CDR1 is LNHDA and CDR2 is SQIVND (reference sequence). The source is a middle-aged woman with cholangiocarcinoma. The material was peripheral blood, obtained from a patient treated with photon-based radiotherapy. This chain joins TRBV19 and TRBJ1-5; TRBD1 agrees at 7 bases. In DNA form, the CDR3 reads TGTGCCAGTAGTATAAGGAGCACAGGGCAGGGGGTAGGTCAGCCCCAGCATTTT. Residues: CASSIRSTGQGVGQPQHF.